This T cell receptor beta chain was found in a study of beta chain features in type 1 diabetes. Study summary: The samples had more than 95 million sorted cells examined in all. Findings and limits, study-wide: All four CD4+ subsets of Type 1 diabetes patients contained TCRB CDR3s that were moderately but significantly shorter.

What was sequenced were expressed TCRB transcripts, since all of the isolated RNA had been reverse transcribed. Produced via immunoSEQ multiplex PCR; TCRdb's table is partial and in-frame only. The sample holds roughly 400,000 clones; 11% to 15% are singletons and the top ten take roughly 0.036%. As to this clone: What it recognizes is unknown.

Germline CDR1 is SEHNR and CDR2 is FQNEAQ (reference sequence). V shed 3 bases, J shed 7 bases, and the junction held 4 bases outside the gene matches. The CDR3 has 15 amino acids. Researchers reported sorting CD4+ naive, central memory, regulatory and stem cell-like memory cells via CD45RO/CCR7/CD25/CD127/CD95/CD27. Purity above 98% was achieved in all sorted populations. This chain links TRBV7-9 with TRBJ1-5, with 12 bases that match TRBD1. The sequenced sample was naive CD4+ T cells from blood. The receptor was derived from a man aged 30 to 39 in good health. CDR3 nucleotide sequence: TGTGCCAGCAGCTTCGGGACAGGGGGCATCCAGCCCCAGCATTTT. It is translated as CASSFGTGGIQPQHF.